This T cell receptor (beta chain) was recorded in a study of post-analysis software for immune sequencing data. General study points: Normalized Chao1 diversity was significantly lower in multiple sclerosis patients than in controls. In patients, about five TRBV segments were more frequent than in controls, with TRBV5-6, TRBV5-1 and TRBV20-1 among them.

The TCR beta cDNA libraries contained unique molecular identifiers. The authors obtained roughly 500,000 cDNA molecules from approximately 0.95 to 9.8 million T cells. TCRdb ran MiXCR on the PCR reads and lists one entry per CDR3 protein. The sample holds 400,000 to 500,000 distinct CDR3 sequences, 39% seen once. This clonotype showed up just once. Antigen specificity is unknown. V lost 5 bases and J lost 5; bases outside the gene matches: 9. In germline, CDR1 is SGHTA, CDR2 FQGNSA. CDR3 length: 16 residues. This receptor was taken from a girl aged 2 to 10 with multiple sclerosis. Sequencing was carried out using blood. The chain links TRBV7-2 to TRBJ2-2; TRBD1 matches 9 bases. CDR3 DNA sequence: TGTGCCAGCAGCAGAGACGGGACAGGGTTTACCGGGGAGCTGTTTTTT. As protein: CASSRDGTGFTGELFF.